Listed here are 32 T cell receptor beta chains from one sample, sequenced in a study of response to subunit inactivated influenza vaccine. TCRdb reprocessed the RT-PCR reads with MiXCR, giving one entry per CDR3 protein. The table includes roughly 790,000 distinct CDR3 sequences, approximately 22% detected once. The sample in question was PBMCs from blood, obtained about 5 days after vaccination. Receptors originate from a man in his fifties or sixties who received an inactivated influenza vaccine.

The chain joins TRBV20-1 to TRBJ1-5; D possibly corresponds to TRBD1 (5 bases). The length of the CDR3 is 15 residues. Trimming removed 0 bases at V and 4 bases at J, with 13 bases between. Germline V lookup: CDR1 DFQATT, CDR2 SNEGSKA (reference sequence). The CDR3 nucleotides read TGCAGTGCTAGAGATCTGCGACAGATAAATCAGCCCCAGCATTTT. Protein: CSARDLRQINQPQHF.

This clonotype came up a few times. V gene TRBV20-1 combines with J gene TRBJ2-1, with TRBD2 identical over 9 bases. This CDR3 comprises 14 residues. V gave up 3 bases and J gave up 6 bases; unmatched junction bases: 6. Per the germline V gene, CDR1 is DFQATT and CDR2 is SNEGSKA (reference sequence). This CDR3 reads CSASWRGGPNEQFF. CDR3 nucleotides: TGCAGTGCTAGTTGGCGGGGGGGCCCCAATGAGCAGTTCTTC.

The chain is built from TRBV3-1 and TRBJ2-2; 9 nucleotides align to TRBD2. CDR1 LGHDT and CDR2 YNNKEL come from the germline V gene (reference sequence). The CDR3 is 16 amino acids. V lost 2 bases and J lost 0; bases outside the gene matches: 1. CDR3 DNA sequence: TGTGCCAGCAGCCAAAGACTAGCGGCGAACACCGGGGAGCTGTTTTTT. Encoded protein: CASSQRLAANTGELFF.

This clonotype was detected a few times. The CDR3 spells CASSLGPRSAHNEQFF. The CDR3 DNA is TGTGCCAGCAGCTTAGGTCCCCGGTCTGCCCACAATGAGCAGTTCTTC. The V and J genes are TRBV7-2 and TRBJ2-1, with D unclear. V gave up 1 base and J gave up 5 bases, with 15 bases separating them. This CDR3 region has 16 residues. Germline-derived CDR1 and CDR2 are SGHTA and FQGNSA.

The V gene is TRBV10-2, the J gene TRBJ1-1; D unclear. The CDR3 is 13 amino acids. The V gene lost 7 bases and the J gene lost 1 base, with 10 bases spanning the gap. Germline assignment: CDR1 WSHSY and CDR2 SAAADI. The CDR3 spells CASIQQSNTEAFF. CDR3 sequence (DNA): TGCGCCAGCATCCAACAGTCGAACACTGAAGCTTTCTTT.

V is TRBV28 and J is TRBJ1-1, with D unclear. In germline, CDR1 is MDHEN, CDR2 SYDVKM. Trimming took 7 bases from V and 4 from J, leaving 16 bases between them. The CDR3 contains 14 residues. CDR3 DNA: TGTGCCAGCAACCTAGACTTGGGAGGCACTGAAGCTTTCTTT. The encoded protein is CASNLDLGGTEAFF.

Remarks on this clonotype: A much larger clone lies a single base off, so this may be a read error. V and J are TRBV12-3 or TRBV12-4 and TRBJ2-2; TRBD1 aligns across 7 bases. CDR3 length: 14 amino acids. In nucleotides, the CDR3 is TGTACCAGCAGGGGGTCCCGGAGGACCGGGGAGCTGTTTTTT. Amino acids: CTSRGSRRTGELFF.

This clonotype was seen a few times. V gene TRBV4-2 combines with J gene TRBJ2-7, with D possibly being TRBD2 (5 bases). The CDR3 totals 15 residues. Germline V gene sequence: CDR1 LGHNA, CDR2 YNFKEQ. Trimming removed 0 bases from V and 7 bases from J, with 16 bases in between. Here the CDR3 reads CASSQEGSSSGEQYF. The DNA of the CDR3 is TGTGCCAGCAGCCAAGAGGGCAGTTCCTCGGGGGAGCAGTACTTC.

The chain combines TRBV3-1 with TRBJ2-3; TRBD2 agrees at 13 bases. Germline trimming cut 5 bases from V and 3 bases from J; bases unmatched to any gene: 11. This CDR3 has 18 amino acids. Per germline, CDR1 LGHDT and CDR2 YNNKEL (reference sequence). This CDR3 reads CASSGRTSGRARTDTQYF. In DNA form, the CDR3 reads TGTGCCAGCAGCGGTCGTACTAGCGGGAGGGCCAGGACAGATACGCAGTATTTT.

This clonotype was picked up a small number of times. The chain is built from TRBV12-3 or TRBV12-4 and TRBJ2-7, with D perhaps matching TRBD2 (6 bases). Trimming pared 3 bases from V and 3 bases from J, leaving 15 bases between. The CDR3 sequence is 15 residues long. The CDR3 is CASSFLVTDYYEQYF. CDR3 DNA: TGTGCCAGCAGTTTTCTCGTCACGGACTACTACGAGCAGTACTTC.

This chain connects TRBV24-1 to TRBJ2-3; D uncertain. Trimming took off 1 base at V and 2 bases at J, with 3 bases between the two ends. Germline V gene lookup returns CDR1 KGHDR and CDR2 SFDVKD. This CDR3 has 13 amino acids. The CDR3 DNA follows: TGTGCCACCAGTGATTTCGACACAGATACGCAGTATTTT. Amino acid sequence: CATSDFDTDTQYF.

The J gene is TRBJ2-1, the V gene TRBV5-1; 13 nucleotides align to TRBD2. V lost 4 bases to trimming and J lost 4 bases; unmatched junction nucleotides: 5. The CDR3 runs to 16 residues. Germline V gene data show CDR1 as SGHRS and CDR2 as YFSETQ. The CDR3 sequence is CASSDTSGGVYNEQFF. The CDR3 DNA is TGCGCCAGCAGCGACACTAGCGGGGGGGTGTACAATGAGCAGTTCTTC.

This rearrangement joins TRBV27 to TRBJ2-3, with 13 bases fitting TRBD2. V was clipped by 3 bases and J by 0 bases; unmatched bases: 6. In germline, CDR1 is MNHEY, CDR2 SMNVEV (reference sequence). This CDR3 has 18 residues. The CDR3 here is CASSFQGTSGISTDTQYF. In DNA form, the CDR3 reads TGTGCCAGCAGTTTCCAAGGGACTAGCGGGATAAGCACAGATACGCAGTATTTT.

This chain joins TRBV5-5 and TRBJ2-5; TRBD2 might be the D (5 bases). This CDR3 is 14 amino acids long. The germline V gene has CDR1 SGHKS and CDR2 YYEKEE (reference sequence). V was pared by 3 bases and J by 4 bases, with 13 bases between. CDR3 nucleotide sequence: TGTGCCAGCAGCTCGGGGTGGGTTGGAGAGACCCAGTACTTC. Its translation: CASSSGWVGETQYF.

This clonotype was detected only a few times. The V call is TRBV29-1, the J call TRBJ2-5; the match to TRBD1 covers 11 bases. V gave up 1 base and J gave up 10 bases; unmatched junction bases: 5. CDR1 SQVTM and CDR2 ANQGSEA come from the germline V gene. The length of the CDR3 is 13 residues. This CDR3 reads CSVEAGQGANQYF. The CDR3 region has the DNA TGCAGCGTTGAAGCTGGACAGGGGGCGAACCAGTACTTC.

This clonotype was observed a single time. CDR3 residues: CASSITGRSSPLHF. CDR3 coding DNA: TGTGCCAGCAGCATCACAGGGAGGAGCTCACCCCTCCACTTT. V is TRBV11-2 and J is TRBJ1-6; TRBD1 might be the D (6 bases). Per the germline V gene, CDR1 is SGHAT and CDR2 is FQNNGV. Trimming took 5 bases from V and 10 from J, leaving 15 bases between them. The CDR3 spans 14 residues.

This chain uses TRBV4-2 with TRBJ2-1, with 7 positions matching TRBD2. V trimming: 7 bases; J trimming: 10 bases; junction bases outside the gene matches: 19. Germline assignment: CDR1 LGHNA and CDR2 YNFKEQ. This CDR3 is built from 16 residues. As DNA, the CDR3 is TGTGCCAGCAAGGGAGGCGGGAGTGGTTCCTACATAGAGCAGTTCTTC. It yields the protein CASKGGGSGSYIEQFF.

There are a few counts of this clonotype. The J gene is TRBJ2-1, the V gene TRBV4-1; 11 bases map to TRBD2. CDR3 length: 15 residues. Per the germline V gene, CDR1 is MGHRA and CDR2 is YSYEKL. The J segment lost 6 bases and the V segment lost 4 bases, leaving 5 bases of the junction unmatched. CDR3 residues: CASSLSGGAGNEQFF. The CDR3 coding sequence is TGCGCCAGCAGCCTTAGCGGGGGGGCCGGCAATGAGCAGTTCTTC.

CDR3 protein: CASTDSVPSYEQYF. Written as DNA, the CDR3 is TGTGCCAGCACCGATAGCGTCCCCTCCTACGAGCAGTACTTC. The V gene is TRBV6-2 or TRBV6-3, the J gene TRBJ2-7; D might be TRBD2 (5 bases). V shed 7 bases and J shed 0 bases, with 13 bases lying between them. The CDR3 is 14 amino acids. CDR1 MNHEY and CDR2 SVGEGT come from the germline V gene.

This clonotype was picked up a small number of times. The genes are TRBV20-1 and TRBJ1-2, with D tentatively TRBD1 (5 bases). With 6 bases removed from V and 9 bases from J, the gap between germline ends came to 17 bases. The germline CDR1 and CDR2 sequences are DFQATT and SNEGSKA (reference sequence). The CDR3 consists of 12 residues. As DNA, the CDR3 is TGCAGTGCCGACAGCTTCCTACTGAGCTACACCTTC. Translating gives CSADSFLLSYTF.

There are a few counts of this clonotype. The genes are TRBV9 and TRBJ2-2; no firm D call. Per the germline V gene, CDR1 is SGDLS and CDR2 is YYNGEE. V dropped 6 bases and J dropped 0 bases, with 9 bases sitting between them. The CDR3 is 14 residues long. This CDR3 reads CASKQQSNTGELFF. CDR3 DNA: TGTGCCAGCAAACAGCAATCGAACACCGGGGAGCTGTTTTTT.

The chain couples TRBV20-1 to TRBJ2-7; D remains ambiguous. CDR1 is DFQATT, CDR2 SNEGSKA, per germline (reference sequence). There are 13 residues in the CDR3. The ends were cut back, 6 bases at V and 0 bases at J, with 12 bases in the middle. The CDR3 sequence is CSARPPVSYEQYF. The CDR3 coding sequence is TGCAGTGCCCGACCTCCGGTCTCCTACGAGCAGTACTTC.

This clonotype was counted only a few times. The chain links TRBV3-1 to TRBJ2-5, with D maybe TRBD2 (6 bases). Germline V CDR1 and CDR2: LGHDT, YNNKEL (reference sequence). The CDR3 runs to 15 residues. Trimming removed 3 bases at V and 1 base at J, with 12 bases between. The DNA for the CDR3 is TGTGCCAGCAGCCAGACGGGAGTGGGCCAAGAGACCCAGTACTTC. Residues: CASSQTGVGQETQYF.

This clonotype was counted only a few times. V is TRBV24-1 and J is TRBJ2-1; D gene ambiguous. The V and J ends lost 4 bases and 3 bases respectively, with 0 bases between them. The CDR3 has 11 residues. The V gene's germline CDR1 is KGHDR and CDR2 SFDVKD. CDR3 sequence: CATSDYNEQFF. CDR3 sequence (DNA): TGTGCCACCAGTGACTACAATGAGCAGTTCTTC.

V usage is TRBV12-3 or TRBV12-4 and J usage is TRBJ2-1, with 14 bases fitting TRBD2. The CDR3 runs to 18 residues. CDR3 nucleotide sequence: TGTACCTGCAGTCCGCTGGGACTAGCGGGGGCTCCCTACAATGAGCAGTTCTTC. This translates into CTCSPLGLAGAPYNEQFF.

This clonotype has only a few counts. The J gene is TRBJ2-7, the V gene TRBV3-1; a weak D match, TRBD1 (6 bases). The germline V gene encodes CDR1 LGHDT and CDR2 YNNKEL (reference sequence). V dropped 2 bases and J dropped 0 bases, with 11 bases sitting between them. The CDR3 spans 15 residues. The CDR3: CASSQTGRISYEQYF. The CDR3 DNA is TGTGCCAGCAGCCAAACAGGGCGTATCTCCTACGAGCAGTACTTC.

This chain joins TRBV20-1 and TRBJ1-1; no clear D gene. Deletions cut 0 bases from V and 6 bases from J, with 5 bases between. From germline, CDR1 is DFQATT and CDR2 SNEGSKA (reference sequence). This CDR3 contains 11 residues. CDR3 coding DNA: TGCAGTGCTAGAGATTTCCCTGAAGCTTTCTTT. It encodes CSARDFPEAFF.

The sample holds many counts of this clonotype. CDR3 residues: CASSLGRGNQPQHF. DNA for the CDR3: TGTGCCAGCAGCTTGGGCAGGGGAAATCAGCCCCAGCATTTT. V gene TRBV7-2 combines with J gene TRBJ1-5, with TRBD1 as a possible D gene (6 bases). Germline V gives CDR1 SGHTA, CDR2 FQGNSA. This CDR3 comprises 14 residues. Trimming shortened V by 3 bases and J by 4 bases, and 10 bases separated the two germline ends.

This clonotype was detected ten times or more. The CDR3 here is CSVEGGRALDTQYF. The CDR3 DNA reads as TGCAGCGTTGAGGGCGGGAGGGCCTTAGATACGCAGTATTTT. This chain links TRBV29-1 with TRBJ2-3; 9 bases line up with TRBD2. The germline V gene has CDR1 SQVTM and CDR2 ANQGSEA. This CDR3 contains 14 residues. Unmatched junction bases numbered 6, after V lost 3 bases and J lost 5 bases.

This clonotype has more than one count but fewer than ten. One junction end does not reproduce the germline sequence, and a read error may be involved. The chain joins TRBV7-2 to TRBJ1-2; D perhaps matches TRBD1 (5 bases). Germline V lookup: CDR1 SGHTA, CDR2 FQGNSA. CDR3 size: 12 residues. CDR3 amino acids: CASSLQLGDGVF. Written as DNA, the CDR3 is TGTGCCAGCAGCCTTCAACTGGGGGACGGAGTATTC.

The chain joins TRBV10-2 to TRBJ1-5; the match to TRBD1 covers 8 bases. In germline, CDR1 is WSHSY, CDR2 SAAADI. The CDR3 spans 16 residues. V lost 0 bases and J lost 7; bases outside the gene matches: 8. CDR3 residues: CASSESSRGLGQPQHF. CDR3 nucleotides: TGCGCCAGCAGTGAGTCGTCCAGGGGGCTAGGGCAGCCCCAGCATTTT.

This clonotype appeared many times. The chain recombines TRBV4-3 with TRBJ1-1, with D possibly being TRBD1 (6 bases). CDR3 length equals 17 residues. Trimming stripped 3 bases from V and 1 base from J, with 18 bases between. CDR1 is LGHNA, CDR2 YSLEER, per germline. CDR3 bases: TGCGCCAGCAGCCATTCCCCGGGGACACCTTGGAACACTGAAGCTTTCTTT. This sequence encodes CASSHSPGTPWNTEAFF.